A selection of T cell receptor beta chains follows, all from one sample in a study of T cells in Graves' hyperthyroidism and ophthalmopathy. Each CDR3 protein is one row after TCRdb ran MiXCR on the multiplex PCR reads. The sample lists approximately 400,000 distinct CDR3 sequences; roughly 13% were seen once. Specimen: blood. The receptors come from a woman aged 60-75 years with Graves' hyperthyroidism. Each CDR3 is given with its conserved first and last residue. D genes are given only for firm matches. Some rows have no size entry. The others give once, few or many, or a class for an expanded clone.

J gene | clone size | D gene | V gene | CDR3 DNA | CDR3 protein
TRBJ1-1 | few | - | TRBV24-1 | TGTGCCACCAGTGCGGCGAAGAACACTGAAGCTTTCTTT | CATSAAKNTEAFF
TRBJ2-7 | - | - | TRBV19 | TGTGCCAGTAGTTGGATTGGAGCCGGGCCTACCTACGAGCAGTACTTC | CASSWIGAGPTYEQYF
TRBJ2-7 | many | TRBD2 | TRBV12-3/TRBV12-4 | TGTGCCAGCAGTCAGCGACTAGCGGGAGCTTACGAGCAGTACTTC | CASSQRLAGAYEQYF
TRBJ1-1 | many | - | TRBV5-1 | TGCGCCAGCAGCTTGGATACAGGCTTACTCGAAGCTTTCTTT | CASSLDTGLLEAFF
TRBJ1-1 | many | - | TRBV9 | TGTGCCAGCAGCGTAGTACTCAGGGGCGCGGGCACTGAAGCTTTCTTT | CASSVVLRGAGTEAFF
TRBJ1-5 | - | - | TRBV2 | TGTGCCTTATCGGGGGGCGTTGGTCAGCCCCAGCATTTT | CALSGGVGQPQHF
TRBJ2-2 | many | TRBD2 | TRBV20-1 | TGCAGTGCTAGTGGACTAGCGGGGCCCACCGGGGAGCTGTTTTTT | CSASGLAGPTGELFF
TRBJ2-4 | many | TRBD1 | TRBV2 | TGTGCCAGCAGCGCCGGGACAGGGTCCGTCATTCAGTACTTC | CASSAGTGSVIQYF
TRBJ2-7 | many | TRBD2 | TRBV11-1 | TGTGCCAGCAGCCGAGGACTAGCGGACTACGAGCAGTACTTC | CASSRGLADYEQYF
TRBJ2-5 | once | TRBD2 | TRBV5-6 | TGTGCCAGCAGCCGACAACTAGCGGGAGGGAGGACCCAGTACTTC | CASSRQLAGGRTQYF
TRBJ2-7 | - | - | TRBV5-5 | TGTGCCAGCAGCCCTATTAGCGTATTCTCCTACGAGCAGTACTTC | CASSPISVFSYEQYF
TRBJ2-1 | few | - | TRBV7-2 | TGTGCCAGCAGCTTCCCCTCCCCCCGGGAGCAGTTCTTC | CASSFPSPREQFF
TRBJ2-7 | - | TRBD2 | TRBV5-4 | TGTGCCAGCAGCGGGACTAGCGGGAGTCTGAATAACGAGCAGTACTTC | CASSGTSGSLNNEQYF
TRBJ1-2 | many | - | TRBV4-2 | TGTGCCAGCAGCCAGGTTCGACGGCGGAACTATGGCTACACCTTC | CASSQVRRRNYGYTF
TRBJ2-1 | - | - | TRBV7-9 | TGTGCCAGCAGCTTAACTGGGGGGCGGGATGAGCAGTTCTTC | CASSLTGGRDEQFF
TRBJ1-2 | - | - | TRBV7-9 | TGTGCCAGCAGCTTAGCGGACGGCTCCTATGGCTACACCTTC | CASSLADGSYGYTF
TRBJ2-3 | - | - | TRBV11-2 | TGTGCCAGCAGCGCAGGGGGGTGGGAGAGCACAGATACGCAGTATTTT | CASSAGGWESTDTQYF
TRBJ2-5 | many | - | TRBV7-2 | TGTGCCAGCAGCTTACAGGGTAAAGAGACCCAGTACTTC | CASSLQGKETQYF
TRBJ1-1 | - | - | TRBV4-1 | TGCGCCAGCAGCCAACTGGGGGGGGTTCTGAACACTGAAGCTTTCTTT | CASSQLGGVLNTEAFF
TRBJ1-5 | many | - | TRBV7-2 | TGTGCCAGCAGCCCGGCGGGTGGTCAGCCCCAGCATTTT | CASSPAGGQPQHF
TRBJ2-7 | - | - | TRBV4-1 | TGCGCCAGCAGCCAAGTTAGCGGCGCTGCCTACGAGCAGTACTTC | CASSQVSGAAYEQYF
TRBJ1-4 | many | - | TRBV4-1 | TGCGCCAGCAGCCAAGAGGTCTCCGGTGGGGAAAAACTGTTTTTT | CASSQEVSGGEKLFF
TRBJ2-7 | many | - | TRBV20-1 | TGCAGTGCTCCAACCGGGACACTCTACTACGAGCAGTACTTC | CSAPTGTLYYEQYF
TRBJ2-3 | - | - | TRBV9 | TGTGCCAGCAGCGAGGGGGGCACTAGCACAGATACGCAGTATTTT | CASSEGGTSTDTQYF
TRBJ2-3 | few | TRBD2 | TRBV15 | TGTGCCACCAGCAGAGAGGGGACTAGCGCGAGCACAGATACGCAGTATTTT | CATSREGTSASTDTQYF
TRBJ2-2 | - | TRBD1 | TRBV27 | TGTGCCAGCAGTACCGGGACAGGGGCCGCCGGGGAGCTGTTTTTT | CASSTGTGAAGELFF